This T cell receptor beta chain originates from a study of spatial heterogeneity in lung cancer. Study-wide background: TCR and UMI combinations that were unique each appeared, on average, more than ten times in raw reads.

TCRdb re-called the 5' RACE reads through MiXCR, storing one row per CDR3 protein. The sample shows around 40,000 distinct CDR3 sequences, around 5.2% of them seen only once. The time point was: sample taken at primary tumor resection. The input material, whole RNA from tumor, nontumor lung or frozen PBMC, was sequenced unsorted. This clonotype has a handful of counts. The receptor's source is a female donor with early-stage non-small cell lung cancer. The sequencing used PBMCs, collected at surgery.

The CDR3, as DNA: TGTGCTAGTGGGGGTCGGGGCAATGAGCAGTTCTTC. Its protein product is CASGGRGNEQFF. The chain uses TRBV12-5 and TRBJ2-1; TRBD2 is a possible D gene (5 bases). V was cut by 6 bases and J by 6 bases, with 9 bases left in between. This CDR3 has 12 residues. The germline V gene has CDR1 LGHNT and CDR2 FRNRAP.